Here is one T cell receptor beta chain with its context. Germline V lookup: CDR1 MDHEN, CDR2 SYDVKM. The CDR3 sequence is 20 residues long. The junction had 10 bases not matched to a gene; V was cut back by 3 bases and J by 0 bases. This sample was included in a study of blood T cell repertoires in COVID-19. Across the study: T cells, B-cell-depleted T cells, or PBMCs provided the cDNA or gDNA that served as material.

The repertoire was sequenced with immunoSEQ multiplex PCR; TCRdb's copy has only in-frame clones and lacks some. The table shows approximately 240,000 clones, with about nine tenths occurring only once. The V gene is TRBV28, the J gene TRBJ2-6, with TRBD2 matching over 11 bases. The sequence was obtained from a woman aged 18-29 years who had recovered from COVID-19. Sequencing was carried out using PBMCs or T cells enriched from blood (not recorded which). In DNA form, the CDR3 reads TGTGCCAGCAGTTTGTATTGGCTAGCGGGGGGAAGCTCTGGGGCCAACGTCCTGACTTTC. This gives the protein CASSLYWLAGGSSGANVLTF.